The 6 T cell receptor beta chains below come from one sample, sequenced in a study of glioma-infiltrating T cells after dendritic cell vaccination. Sequenced by immunoSEQ multiplex PCR; TCRdb stores in-frame clones only, minus some. The profile shows about 99,000 clones, about four fifths of them singletons. The starting material was blood, obtained before dendritic cell vaccination. Receptors were obtained from a human donor with glioblastoma.

This clone was picked up one time. The V and J genes are TRBV9 and TRBJ1-6; TRBD1 aligns across 10 bases. The CDR3 covers 15 residues. Germline CDR1 SGDLS, CDR2 YYNGEE. V trimming: 0 bases; J trimming: 9 bases; junction bases outside the gene matches: 3. CDR3 amino acids: CASSVGGQGPSPLHF. In nucleotides, the CDR3 is TGTGCCAGCAGCGTAGGGGGACAGGGGCCTTCACCCCTCCACTTT.

This clone has just a few counts. This sequence joins TRBV2 and TRBJ1-1; tentatively, D is TRBD1 (5 bases). V was trimmed by 7 bases and J by 4 bases, leaving 16 bases between them. Germline-derived CDR1 and CDR2 are SNHLY and FYNNEI. This CDR3 region has 14 residues. The CDR3 nucleotides read TGTGCCAGCACCGGCCTGGGGGGAGGCACTGAAGCTTTCTTT. It codes for CASTGLGGGTEAFF.

The chain joins TRBV6-1 to TRBJ2-5, with TRBD1 matching 8 bases. The end of the DNA fits TRBJ2-7 better, so the J call may be wrong. There are 14 residues in the CDR3. Germline CDR1 MNHNS, CDR2 SASEGT. CDR3 sequence: CASSDLDRGYEQYF. The DNA for the CDR3 is TGTGCCAGCAGCGACCTCGACAGGGGCTACGAGCAGTACTTC.

The chain recombines TRBV13 with TRBJ1-2; a weak D match, TRBD1 (6 bases). The germline V gene encodes CDR1 PRHDT and CDR2 FYEKMQ (reference sequence). Trimming took 3 bases from V and 7 from J, leaving 18 bases between them. The CDR3 runs 15 residues. For the CDR3, the DNA is TGTGCCAGCAGCTTGGGGGGGGCGCTAATATCTGGCTACACCTTC. As protein: CASSLGGALISGYTF. Full variable domain (remainder filled in from reference TRBV13 and TRBJ1-2): AAGVIQSPRHLIKEKRETATLKCYPIPRHDTVYWYQQGPGQDPQFLISFYEKMQSDKGSIPDRFSAQQFSDYHSELNMSSLELGDSALYFCASSLGGALISGYTFGSGTRLTVV.

V and J are TRBV5-1 and TRBJ1-6; TRBD1 aligns across 8 bases. Germline-derived CDR1 and CDR2 are SGHRS and YFSETQ. The CDR3 loop spans 17 amino acids. V trimming: 1 base; J trimming: 6 bases; junction bases outside the gene matches: 9. DNA for the CDR3: TGCGCCAGCAGCTTGAATGGCAGGGGGCAGGTTAATTCACCCCTCCACTTT. Its translation is CASSLNGRGQVNSPLHF.

This clone was recorded at least ten times. The chain joins TRBV6-6 to TRBJ1-3; no definite D call. Germline V CDR1 and CDR2: MNHNY, SVGAGI (reference sequence). This CDR3 is built from 16 residues. Trimming took off 3 bases at V and 4 bases at J, with 16 bases between the two ends. The CDR3 nucleotides are TGTGCCAGCAGTTATGGGGAGAGAAAGTACGGAAACACCATATATTTT. Protein sequence: CASSYGERKYGNTIYF.